This section outlines one TCR beta chain sequence together with its context. Data came from immunoSEQ multiplex PCR; TCRdb stores just in-frame clones and leaves some out. The data hold some 38,000 clones, with more than 60% observed a single time. This sample was taken from a study of STAT5B mutations in CD4+ large granular lymphocyte leukemia. Trimming removed 0 bases from V and 6 bases from J, with 8 bases in between. CDR3 size: 12 residues. The germline V gene encodes CDR1 GTSNPN and CDR2 SVGIG (reference sequence). V usage is TRBV30 and J usage is TRBJ1-1; no firm D call. The sample consisted of CD4+ T cells from blood buffy coats. This clonotype was obtained from a human donor in good health. The CDR3 sequence: CAWSVNHAEAFF. Here the CDR3 DNA reads TGTGCCTGGAGTGTAAACCACGCTGAAGCTTTCTTT.